A selection of T cell receptor beta chains follows, all from one sample in a study of STAT5B mutations in CD4+ large granular lymphocyte leukemia. Generated by immunoSEQ multiplex PCR, the TCRdb table keeps only in-frame clones and is missing some. The sample carries under 40,000 clones, around 84% recorded once. Material for sequencing was CD4+ T cells from blood buffy coats. These receptors were obtained from a human donor in good health. CDR3s include the opening cysteine and the closing phenylalanine or tryptophan. The D gene is left open where the match is weak. Only part of the rows carry a size: once, few, many, or a class if the clone is expanded.

D,J,size,V,DNA,CDR3
TRBD1,TRBJ1-5,.,TRBV6-9,TGTGCCAGCAGTTACCAGACAGGGGACTGGCATTTT,CASSYQTGDWHF
TRBD2,TRBJ2-7,.,TRBV7-2,TGTGCCAGCAGCGCACTAGCGGGGGGCTCCTACGAGCAGTACTTC,CASSALAGGSYEQYF
.,TRBJ2-5,.,TRBV6-6,TGTGCCAGCAGTGGGACTCCCCAGGTCGAGACCCAGTACTTC,CASSGTPQVETQYF
.,TRBJ2-5,.,TRBV11-2,TGTGCCAGCAGCTTAGGGGGGAACCAAGAGACCCAGTACTTC,CASSLGGNQETQYF
TRBD1,TRBJ1-2,.,TRBV18,TGTGCCAGCTCACCGGACAGGGCTTATGGCTACACCTTC,CASSPDRAYGYTF
.,TRBJ1-1,.,TRBV6-6,TGTGCCAGCAGTTCTGCCAGAATCACTGAAGCTTTCTTT,CASSSARITEAFF
.,TRBJ2-5,.,TRBV7-8,TGTGCCAGCAGCCCTGGACTTGCCCAAGAGACCCAGTACTTC,CASSPGLAQETQYF
TRBD1,TRBJ1-6,.,TRBV9,TGTGCCAGCAGCGTAGAGGGACAGGGATTATCACCCCTCCACTTT,CASSVEGQGLSPLHF
.,TRBJ2-7,few,TRBV6-1,TGTGCCAGCCTGCTCATCTACGAGCAGTACTTC,CASLLIYEQYF
TRBD2,TRBJ2-7,.,TRBV4-2,TGTGCCAGCAGTCAAGGCGGGGGGAGCTCCTACGAGCAGTACTTC,CASSQGGGSSYEQYF
TRBD1,TRBJ2-3,.,TRBV19,TGTGCCGGGAACAGGGGGCGTGCGCGGGGGCTACTCACAGATACGCAGTATTTT,CAGNRGRARGLLTDTQYF
TRBD1,TRBJ1-2,.,TRBV27,TGTGCCAGCAGGATGACAGGGGTGAAAGGCTACACCTTC,CASRMTGVKGYTF
TRBD2,TRBJ2-2,.,TRBV14,TGTGCCAGCAGCCTCGGACTAGCGGGAACCGGGGAGCTGTTTTTT,CASSLGLAGTGELFF
TRBD2,TRBJ2-1,.,TRBV5-1,TGCGCCAGCAGCTTAAAAGCGGGGCCGTCTCACAATGAGCAGTTCTTC,CASSLKAGPSHNEQFF
.,TRBJ1-5,.,TRBV7-2,TGTGCCAGCAGCTGGCAAGAACGGCAGCCCCAGCATTTT,CASSWQERQPQHF
TRBD1,TRBJ1-2,.,TRBV4-3,TGCGCCAGCAGCCATACTCGACAGGGAAACTATGGCTACACCTTC,CASSHTRQGNYGYTF
TRBD2,TRBJ2-1,.,TRBV10-3,TGTGCCATCAGTGATCTCCTATCTAGCGGGTTAAAGGGGGATGAGCAGTTCTTC,CAISDLLSSGLKGDEQFF
TRBD2,TRBJ2-3,.,TRBV18,TGTGCCAGCTCAGGACTAGCGGGAGGGAAAGATACGCAGTATTTT,CASSGLAGGKDTQYF
.,TRBJ1-2,once,TRBV6-5,TGTGCCAGCAGTTACGGGAGGGGCTATGGCTACACCTTC,CASSYGRGYGYTF
.,TRBJ1-3,.,TRBV7-9,TGTGCCAGCAGCTTAAGCATCTCTGGAAACACCATATATTTT,CASSLSISGNTIYF
TRBD2,TRBJ2-1,.,TRBV5-1,TGCGCCAGCAGCTTGGCCGGACGGGGATACGGGGGGGCATACAATGAGCAGTTCTTC,CASSLAGRGYGGAYNEQFF
TRBD1,TRBJ2-7,.,TRBV5-1,TGCGCCAGCAGCTCCTTGGGACAGGCCTACGAGCAGTACTTC,CASSSLGQAYEQYF